This is a list of T cell receptor beta chains from one sample in a study of shared clonotypes between healthy human individuals. The data were produced by immunoSEQ multiplex PCR, yet TCRdb's version contains in-frame clones alone and is incomplete. The top ten hold around 1.4% of the sample, which has some 900,000 clones, 76% seen once. The sequenced material came from memory CD4+ T cells sorted from blood. The receptors derive from a man aged 18 to 35 in good health. Both conserved end residues are part of each CDR3. Fields, in order: clone size, V gene, CDR3 length, D gene, J gene, CDR3 protein, CDR3 DNA. D genes are given only for firm matches. Not all rows give a size; the values are once, few, many and, for expanded clones, a class.

NA	TRBV5-6	14	NA	TRBJ2-7	CASGPQGWNYEQYF	TGTGCCAGCGGACCCCAGGGTTGGAACTACGAGCAGTACTTC
NA	TRBV7-2	13	NA	TRBJ2-1	CASSLEALTEQFF	TGTGCCAGCAGCTTAGAGGCGTTGACTGAGCAGTTCTTC
NA	TRBV19	14	TRBD1	TRBJ1-2	CASSVTGTGIGYTF	TGTGCCAGTAGTGTAACCGGGACAGGGATCGGCTACACCTTC
NA	TRBV7-9	15	NA	TRBJ2-1	CASSSWGLSNNEQFF	TGTGCCAGCAGCTCGTGGGGACTCTCGAACAATGAGCAGTTCTTC
NA	TRBV5-1	15	NA	TRBJ2-3	CASSRGNPNTDTQYF	TGCGCCAGCAGCAGGGGAAATCCAAACACAGATACGCAGTATTTT
few	TRBV28	15	TRBD1	TRBJ2-2	CASSRGTGTTGELFF	TGTGCCAGCAGTCGCGGGACAGGTACCACCGGGGAGCTGTTTTTT
once	TRBV5-1	13	NA	TRBJ1-1	CASGSGEGTEAFF	TGCGCCAGCGGCTCAGGGGAGGGGACTGAAGCTTTCTTT
NA	TRBV7-9	11	NA	TRBJ2-3	CASRRVDTQYF	TGTGCCAGCAGACGAGTAGATACGCAGTATTTT
NA	TRBV9	16	NA	TRBJ2-7	CASSPTPRREGGEQYF	TGTGCCAGCAGCCCCACCCCCCGGCGGGAAGGGGGCGAGCAGTACTTC
NA	TRBV27	13	NA	TRBJ2-7	CASSPSTTYEQYF	TGTGCCAGCAGTCCAAGTACAACCTACGAGCAGTACTTC
NA	TRBV5-1	14	NA	TRBJ2-1	CASSLGANYNEQFF	TGCGCCAGCAGCTTGGGGGCGAACTACAATGAGCAGTTCTTC